This is a list of T cell receptor beta chains from one sample in a study of cytomegalovirus exposure and HLA in healthy donors. The protocol was immunoSEQ multiplex PCR, while the TCRdb copy is restricted to in-frame clones and leaves out a portion. The table records roughly 190,000 clones, 77% of them present only once. The source material was PBMCs. The receptors come from a woman under 40 in good health and CMV-seropositive. CDR3s include the opening cysteine and the closing phenylalanine or tryptophan. A D gene is named only where the DNA matches it firmly. Size values are once, few and many counts, or a class for expanded clones, and some rows have none.

V	D	J	size	CDR3	DNA
TRBV11-2	TRBD1	TRBJ2-7	NA	CASSSFLGQGNYEQYF	TGTGCCAGCAGCTCCTTTTTGGGACAGGGTAACTACGAGCAGTACTTC
TRBV11-2	TRBD1	TRBJ1-5	NA	CASSAGQGQGQPQHF	TGTGCCAGCAGCGCCGGACAGGGACAAGGTCAGCCCCAGCATTTT
TRBV10-3	TRBD2	TRBJ2-3	once	CAISESVQTSGFTDTQYF	TGTGCCATCAGTGAGTCTGTCCAGACTAGCGGTTTCACAGATACGCAGTATTTT
TRBV5-1	TRBD2	TRBJ2-3	once	CASSNPSGSPDTQYF	TGCGCCAGCAGTAATCCCAGCGGGAGTCCAGATACGCAGTATTTT
TRBV28	NA	TRBJ2-3	NA	CASRGAGTDTQYF	TGTGCCAGCAGAGGAGCGGGCACAGATACGCAGTATTTT
TRBV30	TRBD2	TRBJ2-3	NA	CAWSVGLAGFTDTQYF	TGTGCCTGGAGTGTAGGACTAGCGGGATTTACAGATACGCAGTATTTT
TRBV5-1	NA	TRBJ2-7	once	CASSLATGYEQYF	TGCGCCAGCAGCTTGGCCACAGGGTACGAGCAGTACTTC
TRBV6-8	TRBD2	TRBJ2-7	NA	CAIRGGSSYEQYF	TGTGCCATTCGGGGAGGGAGCTCCTACGAGCAGTACTTC
TRBV7-9	TRBD1	TRBJ2-7	NA	CASSLVTGGAYEQYF	TGTGCCAGCAGCTTAGTAACAGGGGGAGCCTACGAGCAGTACTTC
TRBV7-2	NA	TRBJ1-1	NA	CASSLKGGVVAFF	TGTGCCAGCAGCTTAAAAGGGGGGGTTGTAGCTTTCTTT
TRBV5-4	TRBD1	TRBJ2-7	few	CASSLAGGGSYEQYF	TGTGCCAGCAGCTTGGCAGGGGGTGGTTCCTACGAGCAGTACTTC
TRBV15	NA	TRBJ2-3	NA	CATSINLGPTDTQYF	TGTGCCACCAGCATCAACCTAGGCCCCACAGATACGCAGTATTTT
TRBV11-2	NA	TRBJ2-7	few	CASSLGHEQYF	TGTGCCAGCAGCTTGGGGCACGAGCAGTACTTC
TRBV7-8	NA	TRBJ2-1	few	CASSLYQGPSNEQFF	TGTGCCAGCAGCTTATATCAGGGTCCATCGAATGAGCAGTTCTTC
TRBV7-9	NA	TRBJ1-2	once	CASSLLTPRGYGYTF	TGTGCCAGCAGCCTTCTCACACCCCGCGGCTATGGCTACACCTTC
TRBV9	NA	TRBJ2-7	NA	CASSVEVGRGQYF	TGTGCCAGCAGCGTAGAAGTGGGTAGGGGACAGTACTTC
TRBV6-5	TRBD2	TRBJ2-7	NA	CASTPGLPQAEQYF	TGTGCCAGCACCCCGGGACTACCCCAGGCCGAGCAGTACTTC
TRBV19	TRBD1	TRBJ2-2	NA	CASSRWDRDTGELFF	TGTGCCAGTAGTCGATGGGACAGGGACACCGGGGAGCTGTTTTTT
TRBV6-5	TRBD1	TRBJ1-1	NA	CASSNRGMNTEAFF	TGTGCCAGCAGTAACAGGGGCATGAACACTGAAGCTTTCTTT
TRBV5-1	NA	TRBJ2-1	NA	CASSLAREQFF	TGCGCCAGCAGCTTGGCCAGGGAGCAGTTCTTC
TRBV6-5	TRBD1	TRBJ1-1	NA	CASYRGPEAFF	TGTGCCAGCTACAGGGGCCCTGAAGCTTTCTTT
TRBV7-2	NA	TRBJ2-5	once	CASSSFNRPQETQYF	TGTGCCAGCAGCTCCTTCAACAGGCCACAAGAGACCCAGTACTTC
TRBV27	NA	TRBJ1-6	NA	CVYTRGHRESQRLNSPLHF	TGTGTCTACACCCGGGGCCACAGGGAAAGTCAAAGGCTTAATTCACCCCTCCACTTT
TRBV2	TRBD1	TRBJ1-5	few	CASSPGTGSKPQHF	TGTGCCAGCAGTCCGGGGACAGGGTCAAAGCCCCAGCATTTT
TRBV10-3	TRBD2	TRBJ2-1	once	CAIRTTSGGPTEQFF	TGTGCCATCAGGACGACTAGCGGGGGGCCTACTGAGCAGTTCTTC
TRBV19	TRBD2	TRBJ2-7	few	CASSIALTGGPYEQYF	TGTGCCAGTAGTATAGCACTAACGGGGGGACCTTACGAGCAGTACTTC
TRBV25-1	NA	TRBJ1-4	NA	CASSEYPGVGEKLFF	TGTGCCAGCAGTGAATATCCAGGGGTTGGGGAAAAACTGTTTTTT
TRBV28	NA	TRBJ1-6	NA	CASRGGGNSPLHF	TGTGCCAGTAGGGGGGGTGGGAATTCACCCCTCCACTTT
TRBV5-8	NA	TRBJ1-5	NA	CASSRYGAGTGNQPQHF	TGTGCCAGCAGCAGGTACGGTGCGGGCACAGGGAATCAGCCCCAGCATTTT
TRBV18	TRBD1	TRBJ1-2	NA	CASSGQGLLGYTF	TGTGCCAGCTCGGGACAGGGGCTCCTAGGCTACACCTTC
TRBV6-1	NA	TRBJ2-6	NA	CASSARAGYSGANVLTF	TGTGCCAGCAGTGCCAGGGCCGGTTACTCTGGGGCCAACGTCCTGACTTTC
TRBV27	NA	TRBJ2-7	NA	CASSLWSSSYEQYF	TGTGCCAGCAGTTTATGGTCCAGCTCCTACGAGCAGTACTTC
TRBV6-1	NA	TRBJ1-2	NA	CASSDARNYGYTF	TGTGCCAGCAGTGATGCGCGGAACTATGGCTACACCTTC
TRBV6-5	NA	TRBJ2-2	NA	CASSYSGRGNTGELFF	TGTGCCAGCAGTTACTCGGGGCGAGGGAACACCGGGGAGCTGTTTTTT
TRBV10-3	TRBD2	TRBJ2-7	NA	CAISESTSVYEQHF	TGTGCCATCAGTGAGTCGACTAGCGTCTACGAGCAGCACTTC
TRBV5-4	NA	TRBJ2-3	NA	CASRSGNRDPGGTQYF	TGTGCCAGCAGATCGGGTAACAGGGATCCGGGGGGTACGCAGTATTTT
TRBV19	TRBD2	TRBJ2-1	once	CASSIMASGRLGEQFF	TGTGCCAGTAGTATTATGGCTAGCGGGAGGCTGGGTGAGCAGTTCTTC
TRBV7-2	TRBD1	TRBJ2-3	NA	CASSPQGYHTDTQYF	TGTGCCAGCAGCCCACAGGGGTATCACACAGATACGCAGTATTTT
TRBV7-2	NA	TRBJ2-1	once	CASSLEAGRSGQQFF	TGTGCCAGCAGCTTAGAAGCGGGCCGATCGGGGCAGCAGTTCTTC
TRBV28	NA	TRBJ2-7	NA	CASSLEGVGHYEQYF	TGTGCCAGCAGTTTAGAGGGTGTGGGCCACTACGAGCAGTACTTC
TRBV7-8	TRBD2	TRBJ2-4	NA	CASSLAYREGGGKNIQYF	TGTGCCAGCAGCTTAGCGTATCGGGAGGGAGGGGGCAAAAACATTCAGTACTTC
TRBV7-2	TRBD2	TRBJ2-3	NA	CASSLGVAGGTPQYF	TGTGCCAGCAGCTTAGGGGTAGCGGGAGGCACTCCTCAGTATTTT
TRBV7-2	TRBD1	TRBJ2-2	NA	CASSLRQGNGELFF	TGTGCCAGCAGCCTAAGACAGGGGAACGGGGAGCTGTTTTTT
TRBV9	NA	TRBJ2-1	NA	CAVRGGRLEGNNEQFF	TGTGCCGTCAGGGGCGGGAGATTAGAAGGGAACAATGAGCAGTTCTTC
TRBV30	NA	TRBJ1-5	NA	CAWGGKSNQPQHF	TGTGCCTGGGGGGGGAAGAGCAATCAGCCCCAGCATTTT
TRBV5-6	TRBD1	TRBJ1-1	NA	CASSLGRGKSEAFF	TGTGCCAGCAGCCTGGGCAGGGGGAAATCTGAAGCTTTCTTT
TRBV14	TRBD2	TRBJ2-3	NA	CASSHPTSGVTDTQYF	TGTGCCAGCAGCCACCCGACTAGCGGGGTCACAGATACGCAGTATTTT
TRBV7-8	NA	TRBJ1-5	few	CASSLHQGLSNQPQHF	TGTGCCAGCAGCCTACACCAGGGGTTGAGCAATCAGCCCCAGCATTTT
TRBV7-2	NA	TRBJ2-6	NA	CASSPSVFSGANVLTF	TGTGCCAGCAGCCCCTCAGTGTTCTCTGGGGCCAACGTCCTGACTTTC
TRBV5-1	NA	TRBJ1-3	NA	CASSGPGGNTIYF	TGCGCCAGCAGCGGGCCAGGTGGAAACACCATATATTTT
TRBV30	TRBD1	TRBJ2-7	NA	CAWSMTGNEQYF	TGTGCCTGGAGTATGACAGGGAACGAGCAGTACTTC
TRBV19	TRBD1	TRBJ1-5	once	CASSTDRGGNQPQHF	TGTGCCAGTAGTACTGACAGGGGGGGCAATCAGCCCCAGCATTTT
TRBV9	TRBD1	TRBJ1-1	NA	CASSVTGGLNTEAFF	TGTGCCAGCAGCGTGACAGGGGGTTTGAACACTGAAGCTTTCTTT
TRBV29-1	TRBD1	TRBJ2-7	NA	CSVETTDRAVAEQYF	TGCAGCGTTGAAACCACCGACAGGGCGGTTGCCGAGCAGTACTTC
TRBV5-1	NA	TRBJ2-3	NA	CASSLGVSGGTDTQYF	TGCGCCAGCAGCTTGGGTGTTAGCGGTGGCACAGATACGCAGTATTTT
TRBV14	NA	TRBJ2-1	NA	CASSLTGTYYNEQFF	TGTGCCAGCAGCCTCACCGGGACTTACTACAATGAGCAGTTCTTC
TRBV5-8	NA	TRBJ1-1	NA	CASSFLSSSRIVTEAFF	TGTGCCAGCAGCTTCCTCTCTTCTAGTCGAATTGTGACTGAAGCTTTCTTT
TRBV10-3	NA	TRBJ2-7	NA	CAISEFGGTYEQYF	TGTGCCATCAGTGAGTTTGGGGGGACCTACGAGCAGTACTTC
TRBV4-3	TRBD2	TRBJ2-5	few	CASSQGTGLAEETQYF	TGCGCCAGCAGCCAGGGCACCGGACTAGCGGAAGAGACCCAGTACTTC
TRBV25-1	NA	TRBJ2-7	NA	CASSEYNGGRSYEQYF	TGTGCCAGCAGTGAATATAACGGGGGAAGGAGCTACGAGCAGTACTTC